This T cell receptor (beta chain) was recovered during a study of tumor-infiltrating lymphocytes in oesophageal squamous cell carcinoma. From germline, CDR1 is SGHVS and CDR2 FQNEAQ. The CDR3 has 11 residues if both end residues are counted. Comment on this clonotype: Lacking the conserved final phenylalanine or tryptophan, this CDR3 likely reflects a read error. It is unclear where the CDR3 begins or ends on the DNA, so no DNA is shown, and the CDR3 is as TCRdb lists it.

From the PCR reads, TCRdb called clonotypes with MiXCR, one entry per CDR3 protein. This sample yields 18,000 or so distinct CDR3 sequences, of which 40% to 55% are seen a single time; more than 25% belongs to the top ten. The sequenced material came from esophageal tumor tissue. The V and J genes are TRBV7-8 and TRBJ2-3; TRBD1, as called in the table, went unchecked against the DNA. This receptor was taken from a male donor with esophageal squamous cell carcinoma. CDR3 protein: CASSPRMYFGP.